These 2 T cell receptor beta chains were all obtained from the same sample, sequenced in a study of TIL therapy for anti-PD-1-resistant metastatic lung cancer. Time point described: pre-treatment sample, taken before nivolumab and TIL therapy. Pleural nodules or supraclavicular lymph nodes made up most of the excised metastases sampled. The immunoSEQ assay was v3. Assay: immunoSEQ multiplex PCR; the TCRdb copy retains only in-frame clones and omits some. The sample contains tens of thousands of clones, less than 75% of which appear only once. Sequenced material: tumor tissue, taken at baseline. The receptors derive from a person between 30 and 79 years old with non-small cell lung cancer.

J is TRBJ2-3 and V is TRBV10-2; the match to TRBD2 covers 14 bases. Germline assignment: CDR1 WSHSY and CDR2 SAAADI. Losses at the gene ends were 2 bases for V and 6 bases for J; bases not matched to a gene: 7. The CDR3 is 17 residues long. DNA of the CDR3: TGCGCCAGCAGTGAGGCCCGACTAGCGGGGGGGTTGGATACGCAGTATTTT. This gives the protein CASSEARLAGGLDTQYF.

The genes are TRBV30 and TRBJ1-2, with 7 bases that match TRBD1. Losses at the gene ends were 2 bases for V and 3 bases for J; bases not matched to a gene: 6. This CDR3 has 14 residues. Germline assignment: CDR1 GTSNPN and CDR2 SVGIG (reference sequence). The CDR3 protein is CAWSLRQGHYGYTF. In DNA, the CDR3 is TGTGCCTGGAGTCTACGACAGGGCCACTATGGCTACACCTTC.